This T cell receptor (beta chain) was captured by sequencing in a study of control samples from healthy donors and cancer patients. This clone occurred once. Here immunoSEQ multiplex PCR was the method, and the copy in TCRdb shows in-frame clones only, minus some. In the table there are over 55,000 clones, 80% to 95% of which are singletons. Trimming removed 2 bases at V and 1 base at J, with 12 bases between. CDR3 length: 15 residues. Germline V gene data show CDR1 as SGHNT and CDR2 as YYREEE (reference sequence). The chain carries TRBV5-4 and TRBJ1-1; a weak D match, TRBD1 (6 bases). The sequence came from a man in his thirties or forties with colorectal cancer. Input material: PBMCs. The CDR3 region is CASSFRTDKNTEAFF. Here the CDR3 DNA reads TGTGCCAGCAGCTTTAGGACAGACAAGAACACTGAAGCTTTCTTT.